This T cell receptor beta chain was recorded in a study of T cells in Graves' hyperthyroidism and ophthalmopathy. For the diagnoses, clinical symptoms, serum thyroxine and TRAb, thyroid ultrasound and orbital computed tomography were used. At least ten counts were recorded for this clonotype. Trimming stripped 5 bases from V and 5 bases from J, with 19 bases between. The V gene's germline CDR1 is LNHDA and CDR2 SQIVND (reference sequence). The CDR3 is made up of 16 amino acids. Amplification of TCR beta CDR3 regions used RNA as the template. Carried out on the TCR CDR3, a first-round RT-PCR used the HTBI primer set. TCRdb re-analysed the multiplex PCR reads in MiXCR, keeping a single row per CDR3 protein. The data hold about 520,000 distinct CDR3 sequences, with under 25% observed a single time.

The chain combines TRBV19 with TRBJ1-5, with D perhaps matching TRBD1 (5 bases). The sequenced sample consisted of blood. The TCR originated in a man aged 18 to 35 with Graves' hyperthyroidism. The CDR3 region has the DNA TGTGCCAGTAGTTTGCACGGGACTTCTTTTGATCAGCCCCAGCATTTT. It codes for CASSLHGTSFDQPQHF.